The 25 T cell receptor beta chains in this list originate from one sample, sequenced in a study of T-cell memory formation after mild COVID-19. MiXCR, applied by TCRdb to the 5' RACE reads, yields one record per CDR3 protein. The table includes tens of thousands of distinct CDR3 sequences, approximately 15% detected once. The sample taken for sequencing was PBMCs or a T cell subset sorted from them (not recorded which). These receptors were obtained from a man aged 18 to 30 who had mild COVID-19 (a few samples of this study predate the infection). Cell type and time point are not known.

This clonotype has a count of ten or more. The rearrangement joins TRBV5-1 to TRBJ1-1; 10 bases map to TRBD1. With 0 bases clipped from V and 4 bases from J, the junction kept 3 bases outside the gene matches. Germline V lookup: CDR1 SGHRS, CDR2 YFSETQ. The CDR3 consists of 15 residues. Here the CDR3 reads CASSLERTGGTEAFF. CDR3 nucleotides: TGCGCCAGCAGCTTGGAGAGGACAGGGGGCACTGAAGCTTTCTTT.

The chain joins TRBV5-8 to TRBJ2-7; D gene unclear. V was shortened by 0 bases and J by 2 bases, with 12 bases between the two germline ends. The CDR3 spans 15 residues. CDR1 and CDR2 (germline): SGHTS, YDEGEE. The CDR3 region has the DNA TGTGCCAGCAGCTTGGAATCAGTTCCGGCCTACGAGCAGTACTTC. Its translation: CASSLESVPAYEQYF.

The chain has TRBV19 and TRBJ2-2, with 9 positions matching TRBD1. The CDR3 length is 14 residues. V gave up 7 bases and J gave up 5 bases; unmatched junction bases: 5. Per the germline V gene, CDR1 is LNHDA and CDR2 is SQIVND (reference sequence). The CDR3 loop is CASTPGQGTGELFF. Here the CDR3 DNA reads TGTGCCAGTACACCGGGACAGGGAACCGGGGAGCTGTTTTTT.

This clonotype was counted only a few times. CDR3 amino acids: CASSVGMGNQPQHF. Here the CDR3 DNA reads TGTGCCAGCAGCGTCGGCATGGGCAATCAGCCCCAGCATTTT. The chain is built from TRBV9 and TRBJ1-5; D unresolved. This CDR3 is 14 amino acids long. Germline V gene sequence: CDR1 SGDLS, CDR2 YYNGEE. Trimming left V 2 bases short and J 2 bases short, with 8 bases between.

The chain has TRBV7-3 and TRBJ2-3; D remains ambiguous. The germline V gene encodes CDR1 SGHTA and CDR2 FQGTGA. V lost 0 bases and J 3 bases, leaving 10 bases between the germline ends. This CDR3 is built from 15 residues. The CDR3 DNA reads as TGTGCCAGCAGCTTAACGGATGTAAGGACAGATACGCAGTATTTT. Translated: CASSLTDVRTDTQYF. The full variable domain, in which reference TRBV7-3 and TRBJ2-3 provide the parts outside the CDR3, is GAGVSQTPSNKVTEKGKYVELRCDPISGHTALYWYRQSLGQGPEFLIYFQGTGAADDSGLPNDRFFAVRPEGSVSTLKIQRTERGDSAVYLCASSLTDVRTDTQYFGPGTRLTVL.

J is TRBJ1-2 and V is TRBV20-1; D is ambiguous. Looked up from germline, CDR1 is DFQATT and CDR2 is SNEGSKA (reference sequence). Trimming shortened V by 0 bases and J by 8 bases, and 10 bases separated the two germline ends. The CDR3 is made up of 12 amino acids. CDR3 protein: CSARDPGYGYTF. CDR3 DNA: TGCAGTGCTAGAGATCCGGGGTACGGCTACACCTTC.

In this sample, this clonotype turned up a few times. The chain recombines TRBV2 with TRBJ2-1; TRBD1 matches 7 bases. Germline CDR1 reads SNHLY; CDR2 reads FYNNEI. The V segment lost 11 bases and the J segment 4 bases; nucleotides outside the gene matches: 14. The CDR3 contains 15 residues. The CDR3 spells CACRSFGQVYNEQFF. In nucleotides, the CDR3 is TGTGCCTGCCGCAGTTTCGGACAGGTTTACAATGAGCAGTTCTTC.

This clonotype was observed a handful of times. This chain uses TRBV5-1 with TRBJ1-1, with 7 bases aligning to TRBD1. Losses at the gene ends were 4 bases for V and 1 base for J; bases not matched to a gene: 10. Looked up from germline, CDR1 is SGHRS and CDR2 is YFSETQ. The CDR3 is made up of 16 amino acids. The CDR3 region has the DNA TGCGCCAGCAGCCCGGCGGTCAACAGGGGGAACACTGAAGCTTTCTTT. This codes for CASSPAVNRGNTEAFF.

Notes on this clonotype: Given a much more abundant clone one base away, this may be a read error. V and J are TRBV12-3 or TRBV12-4 and TRBJ2-5, with D perhaps matching TRBD2 (5 bases). This CDR3 is 13 amino acids long. Trimming pared 8 bases from V and 4 bases from J, leaving 14 bases between. The CDR3 reads CASGPQRRETQYF. The CDR3 DNA is TGTGCCAGCGGGCCTCAGCGGCGAGAGACCCAGTACTTC.

This clonotype has only a few counts. CDR3 amino acids: CASSIDKGARNSPLHF. The CDR3 coding sequence is TGTGCCAGTAGTATAGATAAAGGGGCGAGGAATTCACCCCTCCACTTT. The chain joins TRBV19 to TRBJ1-6; weak D call: TRBD1 (5 bases). The ends were cut back, 0 bases at V and 7 bases at J, with 13 bases in the middle. Germline V gene lookup returns CDR1 LNHDA and CDR2 SQIVND (reference sequence). This CDR3 is built from 16 residues.

The V gene is TRBV10-3, the J gene TRBJ2-7, with D possibly being TRBD1 (5 bases). Germline V lookup: CDR1 ENHRY, CDR2 SYGVKD. V lost 10 bases to trimming and J lost 2 bases, with 15 bases between them. This CDR3 region has 13 residues. The CDR3 loop reads CATDGQGTYEQYF. CDR3 nucleotide sequence: TGTGCCACCGACGGGCAGGGCACCTACGAGCAGTACTTC.

The chain uses TRBV7-9 and TRBJ1-1, with D tentatively TRBD1 (5 bases). This CDR3 contains 15 residues. The germline V gene has CDR1 SEHNR and CDR2 FQNEAQ (reference sequence). With 5 bases removed from V and 4 bases from J, the gap between germline ends came to 17 bases. The CDR3 DNA reads TGTGCCAGCAGCACCCCAGGGAGGGGCGGCACTGAAGCTTTCTTT. It translates to CASSTPGRGGTEAFF. Using reference TRBV7-9 and TRBJ1-1 for the parts outside the CDR3, the full variable domain is DTGVSQNPRHKITKRGQNVTFRCDPISEHNRLYWYRQTLGQGPEFLTYFQNEAQLEKSRLLSDRFSAERPKGSFSTLEIQRTEQGDSAMYLCASSTPGRGGTEAFFGQGTRLTVV.

The CDR3 is CASSIGDIYNSPLHF. The CDR3 DNA reads TGTGCCAGTAGTATCGGGGACATCTATAATTCACCCCTCCACTTT. The V and J genes are TRBV19 and TRBJ1-6, with a weak D call TRBD1 (6 bases). V was pared by 3 bases and J by 3 bases, with 9 bases between. In germline, CDR1 is LNHDA, CDR2 SQIVND (reference sequence). The length of the CDR3 is 15 residues. The complete variable domain, with remaining parts taken from reference TRBV19 and TRBJ1-6, reads DGGITQSPKYLFRKEGQNVTLSCEQNLNHDAMYWYRQDPGQGLRLIYYSQIVNDFQKGDIAEGYSVSREKKESFPLTVTSAQKNPTAFYLCASSIGDIYNSPLHFGNGTRLTVT.

The chain carries TRBV7-6 and TRBJ1-2, with D maybe TRBD1 (5 bases). Trimming shortened V by 0 bases and J by 1 base, and 15 bases separated the two germline ends. CDR1 and CDR2 from the germline V gene are SGHVS and FNYEAQ. The CDR3 totals 17 residues. CDR3 in amino acids: CASSLAKLGPDNYGYTF. The CDR3 region has the DNA TGTGCCAGCAGCTTAGCCAAGCTGGGACCCGATAACTATGGCTACACCTTC.

The rearrangement uses TRBV12-3 or TRBV12-4 and TRBJ1-1; the D gene is possibly TRBD1 (6 bases). The CDR3 spans 14 residues. V was clipped by 3 bases and J by 10 bases, with 18 bases between them. Here the CDR3 reads CASSLRGERGRAFF. As DNA, the CDR3 is TGTGCCAGCAGTTTGAGGGGGGAACGAGGGAGAGCTTTCTTT.

This clonotype was counted only a few times. The V and J genes are TRBV7-6 and TRBJ1-1; possibly TRBD1 for D (6 bases). Germline V CDR1 and CDR2: SGHVS, FNYEAQ. V dropped 5 bases and J dropped 5 bases, with 18 bases sitting between them. This CDR3 is built from 15 residues. The CDR3: CASSPLNRAGTEAFF. The DNA for the CDR3 is TGTGCCAGCAGCCCCTTGAACAGGGCCGGGACTGAAGCTTTCTTT. Supplemented by reference TRBV7-6 and TRBJ1-1, the full variable domain reads GAGVSQSPRYKVTKRGQDVALRCDPISGHVSLYWYRQALGQGPEFLTYFNYEAQQDKSGLPNDRFSAERPEGSISTLTIQRTEQRDSAMYRCASSPLNRAGTEAFFGQGTRLTVV.

This clonotype has more than one count but fewer than ten. The chain couples TRBV4-2 to TRBJ1-2; D gene ambiguous. Trimming left V 0 bases short and J 3 bases short, with 8 bases between. CDR3 length: 14 residues. CDR1 is LGHNA and CDR2 is YNFKEQ in the germline V gene. The CDR3 nucleotides are TGTGCCAGCAGCCAAGAGCTGGGATACTATGGCTACACCTTC. Translating gives CASSQELGYYGYTF.

This clonotype was observed many times. This rearrangement joins TRBV12-3 or TRBV12-4 to TRBJ2-1; D uncertain. The CDR3 runs to 11 residues. Trimming cost V 3 bases and J 8 bases, with 5 bases left between them. CDR3 residues: CASSFADEQFF. CDR3 nucleotide sequence: TGTGCCAGCAGTTTCGCGGATGAGCAGTTCTTC.

The chain joins TRBV7-2 to TRBJ2-6; no definite D call. Between the trimmed V and J ends, which lost 0 bases and 2 bases, there was a span of 2 bases. Germline V gene sequence: CDR1 SGHTA, CDR2 FQGNSA. The CDR3 runs 14 residues. The CDR3 region is CASSLATGANVLTF. In DNA form, the CDR3 reads TGTGCCAGCAGCTTAGCGACTGGGGCCAACGTCCTGACTTTC.

In this sample, this clonotype turned up many times. The V gene is TRBV2, the J gene TRBJ1-3; TRBD1 matches at 7 bases. Germline-derived CDR1 and CDR2 are SNHLY and FYNNEI. With V trimmed by 6 bases and J by 1 base, 6 bases remained unmatched. The CDR3 sequence is 15 residues long. CDR3 residues: CASRAGGASGNTIYF. CDR3 bases: TGTGCCAGCAGGGCAGGGGGAGCATCTGGAAACACCATATATTTT.

The table lists this clonotype with a few counts. This CDR3 reads CASSWPGHGAYEQYF. The CDR3, as DNA: TGTGCCAGCAGTTGGCCGGGACACGGAGCCTACGAGCAGTACTTC. This rearrangement joins TRBV28 to TRBJ2-7; the D gene is possibly TRBD1 (6 bases). CDR3 length: 15 amino acids. V dropped 4 bases and J dropped 2 bases, with 15 bases sitting between them. Germline V CDR1 and CDR2: MDHEN, SYDVKM.

This chain uses TRBV4-3 with TRBJ2-3; 7 positions match TRBD2. Per germline, CDR1 LGHNA and CDR2 YSLEER. Losses at the gene ends were 0 bases for V and 2 bases for J; bases not matched to a gene: 8. CDR3 length: 17 residues. In DNA, the CDR3 is TGCGCCAGCAGCCAAGAGAGGGTAGCGGGCCTCACAGATACGCAGTATTTT. Its translation: CASSQERVAGLTDTQYF.

In nucleotides, the CDR3 is TGTGCCAGCAGCAATAGCGGCAATGAGCAGTTCTTC. It is translated as CASSNSGNEQFF. The chain has TRBV7-9 and TRBJ2-1; D possibly corresponds to TRBD2 (6 bases). CDR3 size: 12 residues. Trimming took 5 bases from V and 6 from J, leaving 8 bases between them. Germline-derived CDR1 and CDR2 are SEHNR and FQNEAQ (reference sequence).

The chain is built from TRBV29-1 and TRBJ2-2; D is unclear. The V gene lost 8 bases and the J gene lost 0 bases, with 10 bases spanning the gap. Germline CDR1 SQVTM, CDR2 ANQGSEA. CDR3 size: 13 residues. CDR3 residues: CSTLAANTGELFF. CDR3 in DNA: TGCAGCACTTTGGCAGCGAACACCGGGGAGCTGTTTTTT.

The rearrangement joins TRBV6-2 or TRBV6-3 to TRBJ2-3; tentatively, D is TRBD1 (6 bases). The V gene lost 5 bases and the J gene lost 1 base, with 19 bases spanning the gap. CDR3 size: 17 residues. CDR1 and CDR2 from the germline V gene are MNHEY and SVGEGT. The CDR3 bases are TGTGCCAGCAGTCTTATGCGAGCGACAGGAGGCACAGATACGCAGTATTTT. The encoded protein is CASSLMRATGGTDTQYF.